This T cell receptor beta chain was observed in a study of shared clonotypes between healthy human individuals (dated by TCRdb to the early 2020s). At the level of the whole study: The cohort comprised a couple of women and three men aged 18 to 49 years. Blood TCR repertoires of five healthy adults were deeply sequenced to estimate repertoire size and the extent of clonotype sharing between individuals. To increase sequencing depth and limit assay-specific biases, different laboratories used diverse techniques to prepare libraries and sequence TCR repertoires. Leukapheresis yielded between about 0.9 and 8.9 billion PBMCs per donor.

About this clone itself: Its target antigen remains unknown. Base quality data are lacking; no much larger clone is found one base away.

Using the deep immunoSEQ assay, multiplex PCR amplified TCR CDR3 regions from genomic DNA. For each cell subset, the extracted genomic DNA was distributed evenly across all wells of several immunoSEQ 96-well plates, and each plate served as one replicate. Each replicate PCR for unsorted PBMC received roughly 300 ng genomic DNA, equal to approximately 29,000 T cell genomes. Ten immunoSEQ deep assay plates were used to sequence unsorted PBMC genomic DNA. Purified libraries were quantified with a Qubit 3.0 fluorometer, sized on a Bioanalyzer 2100, and re-quantified with the KAPA Library Quantification kit. Every immunoSEQ 96-well plate was sequenced on a separate single-read 150-cycle Illumina NextSeq 550 flow cell. Processing in the source paper ran as follows. Because the immunoSEQ output held only junctional sequences and lacked quality scores, the filtering could not match the filtering applied to full-length reads. To assign V/J genes and CDR3, sequences were annotated using PyIR, a Python wrapper for IgBLAST v1.9, with IMGT germline references. Reads were removed for weak V/J assignments (E-value above 1e-6), missing CDR3, stop codons, out-of-frame junctions, or ambiguous translated residues. V3J clonotypes were defined as sequences sharing the same inferred V gene, J gene, and CDR3 amino acid sequence. The percentage overlap between two repertoires was calculated by dividing the number of shared unique clonotypes by the size of the smaller repertoire. Richness of each repertoire was evaluated using RTK rarefaction, the Chao1 estimator, and Recon v2.1 estimates of unobserved clonotypes. TCRdb took this table from immuneACCESS and kept in-frame rearrangements with V and J called. Such tables lack part of the clones; where checked against another copy, unresolved V genes explain under half of the gap, and the rest is unexplained. The V and J calls and clone size are taken from that table; D and trimming were inferred from the DNA. For this sample the table gives some 490,000 clones, of which 78% were detected only once. Approximately 12% of the sample lies in the top ten.

General findings and caveats noted by the study authors: Because the study included a small number of donors, the genetic and exposure-history diversity represented was limited. Based on pairwise subsampling, the degree of clonotype sharing among donors was expected to be affected by sequencing depth. Sampling was limited to blood, and TCR repertoires in tissue likely differ from TCR repertoires in blood.

The donors were healthy, HIV-negative adults with no recently reported acute infections or vaccinations. All donors were Caucasian adults living in Nashville, Tennessee, USA. For unsorted samples, 100 million or so PBMCs were counted, and genomic DNA was extracted using the QIAamp DNA Blood Mini kit. Blood was obtained by leukapheresis, after which PBMCs were separated by Ficoll-Histopaque density gradient centrifugation and cryopreserved in liquid nitrogen vapor phase. The germline V gene encodes CDR1 MDHEN and CDR2 SYDVKM. The CDR3 numbers 15 residues from cysteine through phenylalanine. Here the CDR3 DNA is all that survives: 45 bases in frame from base 1. Unmatched junction bases come to 8, with V trimmed by 4 bases and J by 5 bases.

This TCR was recovered from a woman in her forties in good health. Some clones in this sample may be carry-over from other donors' samples. In this chain, TRBV28 is recombined with TRBJ2-3, with 8 junctional bases fitting TRBD1. Sequencing was performed on PBMCs. The DNA reads TGTGCCAGCAGTTGGACAGGGCCCCAGGGAGATACGCAGTATTTT. Translated, it gives CASSWTGPQGDTQYF.